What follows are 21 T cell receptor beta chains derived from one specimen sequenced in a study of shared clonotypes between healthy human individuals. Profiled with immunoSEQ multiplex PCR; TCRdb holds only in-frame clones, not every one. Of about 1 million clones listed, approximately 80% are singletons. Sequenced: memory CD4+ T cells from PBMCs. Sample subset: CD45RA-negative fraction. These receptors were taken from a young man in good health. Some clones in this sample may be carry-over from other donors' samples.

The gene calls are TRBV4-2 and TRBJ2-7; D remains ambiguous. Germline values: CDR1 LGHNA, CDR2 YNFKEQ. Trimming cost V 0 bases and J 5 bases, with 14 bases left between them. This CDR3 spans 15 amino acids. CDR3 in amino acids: CASSQDQGPGDEQYF. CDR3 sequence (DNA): TGTGCCAGCAGCCAAGATCAAGGGCCTGGCGACGAGCAGTACTTC.

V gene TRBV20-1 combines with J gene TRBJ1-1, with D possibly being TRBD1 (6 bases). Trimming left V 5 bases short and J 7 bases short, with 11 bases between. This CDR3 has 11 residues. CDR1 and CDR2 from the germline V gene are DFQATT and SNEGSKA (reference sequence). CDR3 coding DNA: TGCAGTGCTGAGGGGGACGGTGAAGCTTTCTTT. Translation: CSAEGDGEAFF.

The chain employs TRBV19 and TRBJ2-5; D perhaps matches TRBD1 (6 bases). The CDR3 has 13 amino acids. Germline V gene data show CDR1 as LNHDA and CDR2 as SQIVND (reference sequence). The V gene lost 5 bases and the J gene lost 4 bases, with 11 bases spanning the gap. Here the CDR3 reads CASSSGQTETQYF. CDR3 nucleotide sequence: TGTGCCAGTAGTTCGGGACAAACAGAGACCCAGTACTTC.

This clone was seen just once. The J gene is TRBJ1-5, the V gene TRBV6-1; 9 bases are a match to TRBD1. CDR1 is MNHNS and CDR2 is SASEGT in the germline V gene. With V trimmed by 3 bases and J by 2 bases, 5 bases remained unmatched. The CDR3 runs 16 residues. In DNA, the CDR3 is TGTGCCAGCAGTGACCGGGGACAGGGAGGCAATCAGCCCCAGCATTTT. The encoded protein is CASSDRGQGGNQPQHF.

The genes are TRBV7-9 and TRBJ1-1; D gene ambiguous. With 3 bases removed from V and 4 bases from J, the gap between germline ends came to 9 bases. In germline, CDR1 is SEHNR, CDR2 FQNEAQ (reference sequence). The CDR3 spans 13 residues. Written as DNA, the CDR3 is TGTGCCAGCAGCTTGAATGAATTCACTGAAGCTTTCTTT. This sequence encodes CASSLNEFTEAFF.

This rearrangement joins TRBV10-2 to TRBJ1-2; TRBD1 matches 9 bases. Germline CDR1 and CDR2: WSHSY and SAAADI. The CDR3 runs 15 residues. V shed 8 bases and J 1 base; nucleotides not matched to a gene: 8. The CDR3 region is CASRIGGQGNYGYTF. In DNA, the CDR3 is TGCGCCAGCCGGATCGGGGGACAGGGTAACTATGGCTACACCTTC.

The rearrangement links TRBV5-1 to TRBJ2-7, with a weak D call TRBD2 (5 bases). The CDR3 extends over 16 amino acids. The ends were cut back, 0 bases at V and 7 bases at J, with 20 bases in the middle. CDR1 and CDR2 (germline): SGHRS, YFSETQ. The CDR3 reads CASSLAQDWRPGEQYF. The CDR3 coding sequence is TGCGCCAGCAGCTTGGCCCAGGACTGGCGACCGGGAGAGCAGTACTTC.

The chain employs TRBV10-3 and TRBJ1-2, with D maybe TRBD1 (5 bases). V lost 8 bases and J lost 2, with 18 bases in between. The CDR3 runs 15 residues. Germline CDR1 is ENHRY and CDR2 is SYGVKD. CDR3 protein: CAIGAGDGLNYGYTF. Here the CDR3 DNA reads TGTGCCATCGGTGCGGGGGACGGTTTAAACTATGGCTACACCTTC.

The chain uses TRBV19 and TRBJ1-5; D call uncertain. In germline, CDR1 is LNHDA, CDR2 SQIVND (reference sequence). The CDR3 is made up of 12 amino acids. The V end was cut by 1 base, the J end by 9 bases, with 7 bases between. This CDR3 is CASSIVTGPQHF. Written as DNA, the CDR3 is TGTGCCAGTAGTATAGTGACTGGGCCCCAGCATTTT.

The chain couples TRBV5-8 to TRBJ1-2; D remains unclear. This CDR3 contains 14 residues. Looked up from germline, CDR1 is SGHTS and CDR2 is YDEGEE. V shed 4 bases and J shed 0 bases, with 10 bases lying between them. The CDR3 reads CASSPRAANYGYTF. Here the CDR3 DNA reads TGTGCCAGCAGCCCCCGCGCCGCTAACTATGGCTACACCTTC.

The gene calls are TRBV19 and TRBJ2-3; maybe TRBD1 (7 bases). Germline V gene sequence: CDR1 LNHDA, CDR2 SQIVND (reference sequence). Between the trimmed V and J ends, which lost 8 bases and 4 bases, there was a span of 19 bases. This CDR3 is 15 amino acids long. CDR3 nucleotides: TGTGCCAGTTCCATGGACAGGCCGGGGGCAGATACGCAGTATTTT. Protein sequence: CASSMDRPGADTQYF.

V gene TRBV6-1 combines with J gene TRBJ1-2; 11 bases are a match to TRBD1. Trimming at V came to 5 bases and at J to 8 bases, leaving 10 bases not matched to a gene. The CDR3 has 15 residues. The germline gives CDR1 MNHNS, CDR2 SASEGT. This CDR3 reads CASSPHGQGARGYTF. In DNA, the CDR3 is TGTGCCAGCAGTCCCCATGGACAGGGGGCGCGCGGCTACACCTTC.

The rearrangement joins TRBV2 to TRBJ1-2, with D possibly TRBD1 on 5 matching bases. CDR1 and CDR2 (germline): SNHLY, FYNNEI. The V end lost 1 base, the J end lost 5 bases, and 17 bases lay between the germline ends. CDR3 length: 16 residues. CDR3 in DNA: TGTGCCAGCAGTGAAGGTTCGGCCAGGGCAGGGTATGGCTACACCTTC. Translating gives CASSEGSARAGYGYTF.

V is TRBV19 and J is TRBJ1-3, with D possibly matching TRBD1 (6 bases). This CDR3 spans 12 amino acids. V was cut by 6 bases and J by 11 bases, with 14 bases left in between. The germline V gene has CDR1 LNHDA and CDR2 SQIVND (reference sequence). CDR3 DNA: TGTGCCAGTAGCATACAGGGTTTGGCCATATATTTT. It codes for CASSIQGLAIYF.

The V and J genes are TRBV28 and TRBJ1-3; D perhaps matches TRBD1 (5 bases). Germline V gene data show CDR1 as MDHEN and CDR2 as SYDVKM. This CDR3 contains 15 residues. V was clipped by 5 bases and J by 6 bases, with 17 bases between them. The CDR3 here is CASSITGTLVNTIYF. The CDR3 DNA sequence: TGTGCCAGCAGTATAACCGGGACGCTGGTAAACACCATATATTTT.

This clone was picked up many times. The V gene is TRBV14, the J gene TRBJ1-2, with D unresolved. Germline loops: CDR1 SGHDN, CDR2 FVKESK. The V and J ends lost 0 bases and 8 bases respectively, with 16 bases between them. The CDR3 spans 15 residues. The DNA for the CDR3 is TGTGCCAGCAGCCAAGATGGCAGCGTGGCCCGAGGCTACACCTTC. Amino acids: CASSQDGSVARGYTF.

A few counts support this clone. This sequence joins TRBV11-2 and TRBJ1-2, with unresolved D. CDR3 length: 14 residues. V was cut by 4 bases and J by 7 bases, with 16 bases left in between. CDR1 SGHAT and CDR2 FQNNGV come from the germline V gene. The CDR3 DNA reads TGTGCCAGCAGCTCCATTAGACTCCCTCTTGGCTACACCTTC. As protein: CASSSIRLPLGYTF.

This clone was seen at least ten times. The CDR3 loop is CASSLRVQAEWGYTF. For the CDR3, the DNA is TGTGCCAGCAGCTTACGGGTTCAGGCTGAGTGGGGCTACACCTTC. The chain joins TRBV7-8 to TRBJ1-2; D unresolved. Trimming pared 2 bases from V and 8 bases from J, leaving 18 bases between. The CDR3 covers 15 residues. CDR1 is SGHVS and CDR2 is FQNEAQ in the germline V gene.

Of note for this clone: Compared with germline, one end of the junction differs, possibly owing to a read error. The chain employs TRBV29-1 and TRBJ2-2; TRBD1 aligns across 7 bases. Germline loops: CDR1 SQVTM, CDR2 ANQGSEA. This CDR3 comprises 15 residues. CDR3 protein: CSVEDRVLNTGELFF. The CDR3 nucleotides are TGCAGCGTAGAAGACAGGGTTCTGAACACCGGGGAGCTGTTTTTT.

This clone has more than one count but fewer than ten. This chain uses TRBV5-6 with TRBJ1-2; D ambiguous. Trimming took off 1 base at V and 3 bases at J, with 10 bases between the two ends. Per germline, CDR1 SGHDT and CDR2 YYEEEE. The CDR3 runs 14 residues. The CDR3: CASSLYRWDYGYTF. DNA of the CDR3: TGTGCCAGCAGCTTGTATCGGTGGGACTATGGCTACACCTTC. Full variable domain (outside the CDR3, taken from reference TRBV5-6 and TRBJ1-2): DAGVTQSPTHLIKTRGQQVTLRCSPKSGHDTVSWYQQALGQGPQFIFQYYEEEERQRGNFPDRFSGHQFPNYSSELNVNALLLGDSALYLCASSLYRWDYGYTFGSGTRLTVV.

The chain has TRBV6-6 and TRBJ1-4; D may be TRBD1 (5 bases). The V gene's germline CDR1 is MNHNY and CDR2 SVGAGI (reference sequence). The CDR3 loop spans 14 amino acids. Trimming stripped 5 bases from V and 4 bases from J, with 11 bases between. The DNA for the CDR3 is TGTGCCAGCAGTCTGGGGGGTAATAATGAAAAACTGTTTTTT. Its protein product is CASSLGGNNEKLFF.